This TCR beta chain stems from a study of cytomegalovirus exposure and HLA in healthy donors. General study findings and limits: According to a later analysis, donors in an Asian-associated ancestry cluster reportedly had fewer N-insertions than the roughly 660-donor mean. In vitro testing confirmed three CMV-associated chains as specific for CMV antigens. Several of the most significant clusters were apparently associated with common viral pathogens in a later analysis.

As for this clone: The antigen is undetermined.

V lost 5 bases to trimming and J lost 8 bases, with 10 bases between them. This CDR3 has 12 amino acids. Germline V gene lookup returns CDR1 PRHDT and CDR2 FYEKMQ (reference sequence). The PCR contained 60 Vbeta and 13 Jbeta primers. Clones were sequenced by immunoSEQ multiplex PCR, and TCRdb holds only the in-frame ones, with some missing. This sample contains roughly 190,000 clones. The TCR was taken from a young woman in good health and CMV-seropositive. Sequenced input: PBMCs. This chain joins TRBV13 and TRBJ2-1; D unclear. The CDR3 loop reads CASSRRSDEQFF. CDR3 DNA: TGTGCCAGCAGCCGGCGGTCGGATGAGCAGTTCTTC.